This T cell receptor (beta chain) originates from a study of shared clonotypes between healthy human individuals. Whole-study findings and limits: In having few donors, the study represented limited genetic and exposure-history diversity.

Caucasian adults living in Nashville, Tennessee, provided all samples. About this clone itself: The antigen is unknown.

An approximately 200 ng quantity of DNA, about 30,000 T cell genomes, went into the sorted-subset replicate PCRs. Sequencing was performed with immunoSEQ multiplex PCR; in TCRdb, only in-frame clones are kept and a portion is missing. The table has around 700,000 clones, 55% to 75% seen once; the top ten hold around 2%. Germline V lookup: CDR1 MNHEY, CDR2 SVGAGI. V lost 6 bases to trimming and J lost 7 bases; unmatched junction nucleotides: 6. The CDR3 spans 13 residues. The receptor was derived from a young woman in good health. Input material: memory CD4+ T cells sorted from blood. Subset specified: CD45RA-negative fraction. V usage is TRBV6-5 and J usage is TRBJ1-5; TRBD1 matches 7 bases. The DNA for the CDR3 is TGTGCCAGCAGGGCCGGGACAGCGCAGCCCCAGCATTTT. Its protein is CASRAGTAQPQHF.